These 31 T cell receptor beta chains share one sample of origin, sequenced in a study of T-cell memory formation after mild COVID-19. TCRdb re-called the 5' RACE reads with MiXCR, one entry per CDR3 protein. Of fewer than 250,000 distinct CDR3 sequences listed, 27% are singletons. The sequenced material came from PBMCs or a T cell subset sorted from them (not recorded which). These TCRs come from an adult woman who had mild COVID-19 (a few samples of this study predate the infection). Cell type and time point are not known.

This clonotype was detected a few times. The genes are TRBV24-1 and TRBJ1-5; 12 nucleotides line up with TRBD1. Germline trimming cut 8 bases from V and 1 base from J; bases unmatched to any gene: 14. There are 19 residues in the CDR3. Germline CDR1 and CDR2: KGHDR and SFDVKD. The CDR3 DNA follows: TGTGCCACCATGAACCAGGGGGACAGGGGGCGTCGGAGCAATCAGCCCCAGCATTTT. It is translated as CATMNQGDRGRRSNQPQHF.

The V gene is TRBV5-1, the J gene TRBJ1-1; TRBD1 agrees at 9 bases. The trim removed 3 bases at V and 1 base at J, leaving 1 base unmatched. Germline assignment: CDR1 SGHRS and CDR2 YFSETQ. The CDR3 spans 14 residues. In nucleotides, the CDR3 is TGCGCCAGCAGCTGGACAGGGGAGAACACTGAAGCTTTCTTT. It yields the protein CASSWTGENTEAFF.

CDR3 nucleotide sequence: TGTGCCAGCAGGAGACTAGCGGGACACCTCCAAGAGACCCAGTACTTC. Amino acid sequence: CASRRLAGHLQETQYF. The rearrangement uses TRBV6-1 and TRBJ2-5; 11 bases are shared with TRBD2. V lost 6 bases, J lost 1 base, and 7 bases stayed unmatched. There are 16 residues in the CDR3. Germline values: CDR1 MNHNS, CDR2 SASEGT.

This clonotype occurred a few times. CDR3 in amino acids: CASSQAQGGSYEQYF. The CDR3 region has the DNA TGTGCCAGCAGCCAAGCCCAGGGTGGATCCTACGAGCAGTACTTC. The rearrangement uses TRBV3-1 and TRBJ2-7; tentatively, D is TRBD1 (5 bases). Germline loops: CDR1 LGHDT, CDR2 YNNKEL (reference sequence). The CDR3 totals 15 residues. Trimming stripped 1 base from V and 1 base from J, with 11 bases between.

This rearrangement joins TRBV6-5 to TRBJ2-3; perhaps TRBD2 as D (6 bases). This CDR3 region has 15 residues. V dropped 5 bases and J dropped 4 bases, with 16 bases sitting between them. Per the germline V gene, CDR1 is MNHEY and CDR2 is SVGAGI. Here the CDR3 DNA reads TGTGCCAGCAGTGAGGGACTCGTCTTAGCAGATACGCAGTATTTT. This gives the protein CASSEGLVLADTQYF.

This clonotype was picked up a small number of times. The V gene is TRBV7-3, the J gene TRBJ1-6; D gene unclear. V lost 0 bases and J lost 7, with 7 bases in between. CDR3 length equals 14 residues. CDR1 and CDR2 from the germline V gene are SGHTA and FQGTGA. CDR3 amino acids: CASSLTVLNSPLHF. Here the CDR3 DNA reads TGTGCCAGCAGCTTAACCGTGCTGAATTCACCCCTCCACTTT.

This sequence joins TRBV14 and TRBJ2-2; no firm D call. V gave up 0 bases and J gave up 7 bases, with 12 bases separating them. Looked up from germline, CDR1 is SGHDN and CDR2 is FVKESK. The CDR3 runs 15 residues. The CDR3 protein is CASSQDRTLGGELFF. In DNA form, the CDR3 reads TGTGCCAGCAGCCAAGATCGCACCCTGGGCGGGGAGCTGTTTTTT.

In this sample, this clonotype turned up a few times. V usage is TRBV4-1 and J usage is TRBJ1-5; D remains unclear. This CDR3 region has 13 residues. With 3 bases removed from V and 3 bases from J, the gap between germline ends came to 6 bases. CDR1 is MGHRA, CDR2 YSYEKL, per germline. The CDR3 bases are TGCGCCAGCAGCCAGGATCCCAATCAGCCCCAGCATTTT. It yields the protein CASSQDPNQPQHF.

A few counts support this clonotype. The CDR3 DNA follows: TGCGCCAGCAGCCCCTCCCAGGGGGGTCTGAGCTATGGCTACACCTTC. Protein: CASSPSQGGLSYGYTF. The gene calls are TRBV5-1 and TRBJ1-2; TRBD1 matches 7 bases. The ends lost 4 bases at V and 4 bases at J; junction bases unmatched: 13. Germline CDR1 is SGHRS and CDR2 is YFSETQ. This CDR3 is built from 16 residues.

This clonotype has only a few counts. V is TRBV5-6 and J is TRBJ2-7; 7 bases fit TRBD1. V lost 0 bases and J lost 0; bases outside the gene matches: 9. This CDR3 comprises 17 residues. CDR1 is SGHDT and CDR2 is YYEEEE in the germline V gene. The CDR3 reads CASSLASRGQYSYEQYF. The CDR3 DNA reads TGTGCCAGCAGCTTGGCGTCGAGGGGGCAATACTCCTACGAGCAGTACTTC. The full variable domain, completed using reference TRBV5-6 and TRBJ2-7, is DAGVTQSPTHLIKTRGQQVTLRCSPKSGHDTVSWYQQALGQGPQFIFQYYEEEERQRGNFPDRFSGHQFPNYSSELNVNALLLGDSALYLCASSLASRGQYSYEQYFGPGTRLTVT.

This clonotype was counted only a few times. This chain connects TRBV5-1 to TRBJ1-1; D is perhaps TRBD1 (6 bases). V gave up 4 bases and J gave up 5 bases, with 15 bases separating them. The CDR3 sequence is 14 residues long. Germline lookup yields CDR1 SGHRS and CDR2 YFSETQ. The CDR3 spells CASSRTGAGTEAFF. CDR3 nucleotides: TGCGCCAGCAGCCGGACGGGGGCGGGTACTGAAGCTTTCTTT.

This clonotype occurred a few times. The genes are TRBV24-1 and TRBJ2-2, with 9 bases fitting TRBD2. The CDR3 contains 15 residues. V was clipped by 4 bases and J by 4 bases; unmatched bases: 3. Germline-derived CDR1 and CDR2 are KGHDR and SFDVKD. The DNA for the CDR3 is TGTGCCACCAGTGAGCGGGGGGGCAGCACCGGGGAGCTGTTTTTT. Translation gives CATSERGGSTGELFF.

This clonotype was detected only a few times. The chain carries TRBV4-3 and TRBJ2-7; 9 bases map to TRBD1. Germline CDR1 is LGHNA and CDR2 is YSLEER. This CDR3 comprises 15 residues. The junction had 4 bases not matched to a gene; V was cut back by 3 bases and J by 1 base. This chain's CDR3 is CASSQAGTGSYEQYF. The CDR3 DNA reads as TGCGCCAGCAGCCAGGCCGGGACAGGGTCCTACGAGCAGTACTTC.

V and J are TRBV20-1 and TRBJ2-7; D perhaps matches TRBD1 (5 bases). V lost 1 base and J lost 1, with 8 bases in between. Germline CDR1 reads DFQATT; CDR2 reads SNEGSKA (reference sequence). This CDR3 has 13 residues. This CDR3 reads CSARAQGSYEQYF. The CDR3 DNA reads as TGCAGTGCTAGAGCTCAGGGTTCCTACGAGCAGTACTTC.

The chain links TRBV13 to TRBJ1-3; D is perhaps TRBD1 (5 bases). This CDR3 has 16 amino acids. Looked up from germline, CDR1 is PRHDT and CDR2 is FYEKMQ (reference sequence). The ends were cut back, 1 base at V and 4 bases at J, with 14 bases in the middle. The DNA of the CDR3 is TGTGCCAGCAGCTTAGTAGGGGACCATTTGGGAAACACCATATATTTT. Translation: CASSLVGDHLGNTIYF.

This clonotype was counted between two and nine times. The chain carries TRBV11-2 and TRBJ2-5; D uncertain. V lost 5 bases and J lost 5, with 12 bases in between. The CDR3 has 13 amino acids. The germline CDR1 and CDR2 sequences are SGHAT and FQNNGV. The CDR3 bases are TGTGCCAGCAGCCCCGTCTGGCGGGAGACCCAGTACTTC. Protein: CASSPVWRETQYF.

This clonotype was detected only a few times. The gene calls are TRBV25-1 and TRBJ1-2; no firm D call. With 3 bases removed from V and 4 bases from J, the gap between germline ends came to 18 bases. This CDR3 spans 16 amino acids. Per the germline V gene, CDR1 is MGHDK and CDR2 is SYGVNS. The CDR3 sequence: CASSDPSPSPVYGYTF. CDR3 bases: TGTGCCAGCAGTGACCCCTCGCCCAGCCCCGTCTATGGCTACACCTTC.

V usage is TRBV7-2 and J usage is TRBJ2-1; D is undetermined. This CDR3 has 14 residues. V lost 3 bases, J lost 0 bases, and 6 bases lay in between. Germline V CDR1 and CDR2: SGHTA, FQGNSA. The CDR3 DNA is TGTGCCAGCAGCTTGGTGGGCTCCTACAATGAGCAGTTCTTC. Translated: CASSLVGSYNEQFF.

This clonotype was seen more than once but under ten times. One end of the junction is discordant with germline, which a read error may explain. This chain uses TRBV12-3 or TRBV12-4 with TRBJ1-1, with D perhaps TRBD1 (6 bases). This CDR3 has 14 amino acids. The CDR3 DNA follows: TGTGCCAGCAGTTTCCTCACAGGGAACGCTGAAGCTTTCTTT. As protein: CASSFLTGNAEAFF.

This clonotype has more than one count but fewer than ten. The chain employs TRBV11-2 and TRBJ2-1; 8 bases fit TRBD1. Germline CDR1 reads SGHAT; CDR2 reads FQNNGV. The V segment lost 8 bases and the J segment 10 bases; nucleotides outside the gene matches: 13. The CDR3 is 14 amino acids. The CDR3 reads CASETGTGTWEQFF. CDR3 in DNA: TGTGCCAGCGAGACCGGGACAGGTACATGGGAGCAGTTCTTC. Full variable domain (outside the CDR3, taken from reference TRBV11-2 and TRBJ2-1): EAGVAQSPRYKIIEKRQSVAFWCNPISGHATLYWYQQILGQGPKLLIQFQNNGVVDDSQLPKDRFSAERLKGVDSTLKIQPAKLEDSAVYLCASETGTGTWEQFFGPGTRLTVL.

The rearrangement joins TRBV4-1 to TRBJ2-7; the D is unclear. The CDR3 runs 15 residues. V was pared by 1 base and J by 0 bases, with 10 bases between. Germline CDR1 reads MGHRA; CDR2 reads YSYEKL. This chain's CDR3 is CASSQVVGSSYEQYF. The CDR3 nucleotides are TGCGCCAGCAGCCAAGTCGTGGGGTCCTCCTACGAGCAGTACTTC.

The genes are TRBV3-1 and TRBJ1-1; unclear D gene. Deletions cut 3 bases from V and 2 bases from J, with 4 bases between. In germline, CDR1 is LGHDT, CDR2 YNNKEL (reference sequence). There are 12 residues in the CDR3. CDR3 sequence reads: CASSQRNTEAFF. The CDR3 DNA reads TGTGCCAGCAGCCAGAGAAACACTGAAGCTTTCTTT.

This clonotype was seen only a few times. This rearrangement joins TRBV15 to TRBJ2-2; the D is unclear. CDR1 LNHNV and CDR2 YYDKDF come from the germline V gene (reference sequence). The CDR3 contains 12 residues. Trimming cost V 5 bases and J 9 bases, with 10 bases left between them. This CDR3 reads CATSSPEWELFF. DNA for the CDR3: TGTGCCACCAGCTCTCCCGAATGGGAGCTGTTTTTT.

This clonotype has ten or more counts. V and J are TRBV12-3 or TRBV12-4 and TRBJ1-1, with D uncertain. CDR3 length: 11 amino acids. V was clipped by 5 bases and J by 7 bases, with 8 bases between them. CDR3 sequence (DNA): TGTGCCAGCAGTCTGGGATTTGAAGCTTTCTTT. Translated: CASSLGFEAFF.

The V and J genes are TRBV7-3 and TRBJ2-7; D is ambiguous. The CDR3 runs to 13 residues. CDR1 and CDR2 from the germline V gene are SGHTA and FQGTGA. Trimming removed 2 bases at V and 5 bases at J, with 10 bases between. Here the CDR3 DNA reads TGTGCCAGCAGCTTAGGTCCAGTCGACGAGCAGTACTTC. Its translation is CASSLGPVDEQYF.

This clonotype has more than one count but fewer than ten. This chain connects TRBV12-3 or TRBV12-4 to TRBJ2-1; D is ambiguous. The CDR3 consists of 15 residues. V was trimmed by 1 base and J by 5 bases, leaving 12 bases between them. The CDR3: CASSLVSTLNNEQFF. The CDR3 DNA is TGTGCCAGCAGTTTAGTTTCCACTCTGAACAATGAGCAGTTCTTC.

The DNA of the CDR3 is TGTGCCAGCAGCTCAAAAAAGTGGCCCTACAATGAGCAGTTCTTC. It codes for CASSSKKWPYNEQFF. The chain uses TRBV7-2 and TRBJ2-1, with unresolved D. The CDR3 is 15 residues long. Germline V gene data show CDR1 as SGHTA and CDR2 as FQGNSA. V lost 4 bases and J lost 2, with 12 bases in between.

This clonotype was detected a few times. V is TRBV29-1 and J is TRBJ2-2, with D hard to call. Germline CDR1 SQVTM, CDR2 ANQGSEA. This CDR3 contains 15 residues. V gave up 7 bases and J gave up 0 bases, with 15 bases separating them. Written as DNA, the CDR3 is TGCAGCGCCGCTCTACAATACGCGAACACCGGGGAGCTGTTTTTT. It is translated as CSAALQYANTGELFF.

The DNA of the CDR3 is TGCAGCGTTGAAGATTGGTCAGGTGAGAACACTGAAGCTTTCTTT. Translation: CSVEDWSGENTEAFF. The chain recombines TRBV29-1 with TRBJ1-1; D is uncertain. Trimming took 0 bases from V and 1 from J, leaving 12 bases between them. This CDR3 is built from 15 residues. CDR1 is SQVTM and CDR2 is ANQGSEA in the germline V gene.

The chain links TRBV2 to TRBJ2-1; no definite D call. Germline V gene lookup returns CDR1 SNHLY and CDR2 FYNNEI. V shed 6 bases and J shed 6 bases, with 9 bases lying between them. The length of the CDR3 is 12 residues. The CDR3 region is CASRGQPNEQFF. CDR3 in DNA: TGTGCCAGCAGGGGCCAGCCCAATGAGCAGTTCTTC. Variable domain in full (rest from reference TRBV2 and TRBJ2-1): EPEVTQTPSHQVTQMGQEVILRCVPISNHLYFYWYRQILGQKVEFLVSFYNNEISEKSEIFDDQFSVERPDGSNFTLKIRSTKLEDSAMYFCASRGQPNEQFFGPGTRLTVL.

A few counts support this clonotype. This chain joins TRBV20-1 and TRBJ2-1; D call uncertain. The germline V and J ends were trimmed by 1 base and 7 bases, with 8 bases remaining between them. Germline CDR1 is DFQATT and CDR2 is SNEGSKA (reference sequence). The CDR3 consists of 12 residues. The CDR3 loop reads CSARGYNNEQFF. The CDR3 DNA reads as TGCAGTGCTAGAGGATATAATAATGAGCAGTTCTTC.